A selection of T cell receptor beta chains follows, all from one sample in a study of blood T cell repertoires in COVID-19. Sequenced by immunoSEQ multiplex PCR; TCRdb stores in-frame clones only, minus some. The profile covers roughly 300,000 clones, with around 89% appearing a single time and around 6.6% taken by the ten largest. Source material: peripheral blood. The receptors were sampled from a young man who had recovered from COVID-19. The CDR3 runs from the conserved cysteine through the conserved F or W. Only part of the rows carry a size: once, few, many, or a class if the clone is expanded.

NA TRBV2 CASSDRASGGSYEQYF
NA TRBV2 CASSELAEGSPLHF
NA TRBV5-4 CASSARTAGDTEAFF
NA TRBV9 CASSASGTSTDTQYF
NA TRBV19 CASSIDVDIYGYTF
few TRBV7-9 CASSPVVSGGESYNEQFF
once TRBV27 CASSFPGSEAFF
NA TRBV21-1 CASNTNLETDTQYF
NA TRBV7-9 CASSRDGSSYEQYF
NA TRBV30 CAWLSGFMGDTQYF
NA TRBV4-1 CASSQEGGYEQYF
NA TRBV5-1 CASSLVGQELFF
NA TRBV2 CASMPGGYEQYF
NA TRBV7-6 CASSLEGSGGSAKMTQYF
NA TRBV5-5 CASSSIDRGGYTGELFF
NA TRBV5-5 CASPDLKMNTEAFF
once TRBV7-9 CASSSPGGEQYF
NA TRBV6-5 CASSQAGAGPEAFF
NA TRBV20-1 CSASQGMGGYTF
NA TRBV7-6 CASSLGVGHSSTDTQYF
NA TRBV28 CASINGQGGRAFF
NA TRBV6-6 CASSLQGGEYYNSPLHF
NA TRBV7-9 CASSPPYLAETDNEQFF
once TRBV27 CASSLYRFNSPLHF
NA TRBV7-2 CASSPRSHPVYEQYF
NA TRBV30 CAWTLLADSPLHF
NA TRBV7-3 CASSLAANTGELFF
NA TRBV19 CASSPGQGEKSYEQYF
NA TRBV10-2 CASCPDSYNEQFF
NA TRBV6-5 CASNTGVNTEAFF
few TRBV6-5 CASSYGQLPNTGELFF
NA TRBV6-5 CASSYSKLYEQYF
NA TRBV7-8 CASSPRDRGPTTTNEKLFF
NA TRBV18 CASSPGGGPGTEAFF
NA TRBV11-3 CASSDRWDEQFF
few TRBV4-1 CASSQGQGADEQFF
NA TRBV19 CASSPPGGASYEQYF
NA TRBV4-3 CASSPTVETGFYGYTF
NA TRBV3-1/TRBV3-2 CASSQEANEQFF